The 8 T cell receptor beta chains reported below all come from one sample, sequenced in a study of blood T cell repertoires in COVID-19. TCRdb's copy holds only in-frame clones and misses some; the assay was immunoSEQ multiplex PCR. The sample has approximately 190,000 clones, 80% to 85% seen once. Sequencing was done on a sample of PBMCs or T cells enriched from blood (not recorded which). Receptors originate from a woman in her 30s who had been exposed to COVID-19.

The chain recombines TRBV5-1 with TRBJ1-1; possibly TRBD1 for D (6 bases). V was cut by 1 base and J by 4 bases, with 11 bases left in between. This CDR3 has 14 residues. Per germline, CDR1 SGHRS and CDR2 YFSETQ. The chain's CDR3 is CASSLWGPGTEAFF. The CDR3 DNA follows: TGCGCCAGCAGCTTGTGGGGGCCTGGCACTGAAGCTTTCTTT.

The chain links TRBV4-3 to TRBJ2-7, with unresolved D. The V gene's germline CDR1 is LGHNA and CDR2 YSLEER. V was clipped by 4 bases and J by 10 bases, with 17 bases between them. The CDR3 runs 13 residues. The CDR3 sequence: CASSRPRILSQYF. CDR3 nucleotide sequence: TGCGCCAGCAGCCGGCCGCGAATCCTTAGCCAGTACTTC.

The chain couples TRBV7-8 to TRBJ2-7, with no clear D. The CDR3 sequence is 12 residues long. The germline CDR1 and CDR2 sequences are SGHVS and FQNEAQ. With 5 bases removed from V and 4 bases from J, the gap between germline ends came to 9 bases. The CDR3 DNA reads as TGTGCCAGCAGCCCCACAGATTACGAGCAGTACTTC. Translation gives CASSPTDYEQYF.

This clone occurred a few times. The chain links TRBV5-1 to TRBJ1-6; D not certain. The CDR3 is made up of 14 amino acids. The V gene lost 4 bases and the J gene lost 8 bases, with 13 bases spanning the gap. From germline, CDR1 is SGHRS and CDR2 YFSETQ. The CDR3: CASSRWVEDSPLHF. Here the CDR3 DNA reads TGCGCCAGCAGCCGCTGGGTCGAGGATTCACCCCTCCACTTT.

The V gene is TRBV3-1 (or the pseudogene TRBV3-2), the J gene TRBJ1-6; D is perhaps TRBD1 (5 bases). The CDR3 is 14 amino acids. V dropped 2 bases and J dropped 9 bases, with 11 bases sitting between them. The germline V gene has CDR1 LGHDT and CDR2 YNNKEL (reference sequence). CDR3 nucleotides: TGTGCCAGCAGCCAACGGGGCGGGGTTTCACCCCTCCACTTT. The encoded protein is CASSQRGGVSPLHF.

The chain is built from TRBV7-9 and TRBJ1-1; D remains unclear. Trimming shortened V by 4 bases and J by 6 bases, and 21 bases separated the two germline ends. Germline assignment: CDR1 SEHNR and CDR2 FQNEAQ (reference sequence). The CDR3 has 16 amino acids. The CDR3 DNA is TGTGCCAGCAGCTCCCACTCAGGCAGGCGAAGCCCTGAAGCTTTCTTT. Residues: CASSSHSGRRSPEAFF.

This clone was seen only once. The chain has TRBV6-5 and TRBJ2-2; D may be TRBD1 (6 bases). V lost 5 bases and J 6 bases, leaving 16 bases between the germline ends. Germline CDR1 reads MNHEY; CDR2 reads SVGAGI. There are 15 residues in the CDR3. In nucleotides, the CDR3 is TGTGCCAGCAGTAATACAGGGTTGATGGCCGGGGAGCTGTTTTTT. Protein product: CASSNTGLMAGELFF.

The CDR3 DNA reads as TGTGCCAGCAGTGATGGCGGGGCGGGTGGCTACACCTTC. It is translated as CASSDGGAGGYTF. The chain uses TRBV6-4 and TRBJ1-2; D perhaps matches TRBD1 (5 bases). The germline V and J ends were trimmed by 3 bases and 7 bases, with 12 bases remaining between them. Germline values: CDR1 MRHNA, CDR2 SNTAGT. This CDR3 region has 13 residues.